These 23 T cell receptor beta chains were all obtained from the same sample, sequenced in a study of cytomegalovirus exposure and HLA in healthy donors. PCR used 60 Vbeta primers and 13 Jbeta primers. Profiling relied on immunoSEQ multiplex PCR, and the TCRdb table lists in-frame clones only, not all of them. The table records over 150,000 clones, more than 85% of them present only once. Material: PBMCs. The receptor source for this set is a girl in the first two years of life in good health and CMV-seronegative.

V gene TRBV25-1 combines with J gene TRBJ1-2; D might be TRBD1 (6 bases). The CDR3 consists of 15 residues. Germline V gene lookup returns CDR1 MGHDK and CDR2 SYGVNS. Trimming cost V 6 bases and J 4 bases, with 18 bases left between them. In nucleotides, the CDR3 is TGTGCCAGCAGACCCCCGACAGGTTTCTTCTATGGCTACACCTTC. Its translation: CASRPPTGFFYGYTF.

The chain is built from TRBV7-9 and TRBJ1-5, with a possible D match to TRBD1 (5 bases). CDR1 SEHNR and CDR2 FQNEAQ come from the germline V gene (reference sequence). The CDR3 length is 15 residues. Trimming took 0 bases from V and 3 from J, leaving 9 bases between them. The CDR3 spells CASSLAGANNQPQHF. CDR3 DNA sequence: TGTGCCAGCAGCTTAGCAGGGGCGAACAATCAGCCCCAGCATTTT.

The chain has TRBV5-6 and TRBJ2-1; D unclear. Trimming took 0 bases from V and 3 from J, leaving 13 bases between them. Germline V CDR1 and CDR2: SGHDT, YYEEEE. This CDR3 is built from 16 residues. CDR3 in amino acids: CASSLAWATDYNEQFF. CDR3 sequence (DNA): TGTGCCAGCAGCTTGGCTTGGGCTACAGACTACAATGAGCAGTTCTTC.

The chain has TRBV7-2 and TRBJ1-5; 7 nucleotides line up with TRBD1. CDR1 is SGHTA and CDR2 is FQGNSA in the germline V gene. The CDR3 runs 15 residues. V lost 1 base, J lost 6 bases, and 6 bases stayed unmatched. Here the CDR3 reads CASSLVTGVGQPQHF. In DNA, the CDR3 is TGTGCCAGCAGCTTAGTCACAGGGGTGGGTCAGCCCCAGCATTTT.

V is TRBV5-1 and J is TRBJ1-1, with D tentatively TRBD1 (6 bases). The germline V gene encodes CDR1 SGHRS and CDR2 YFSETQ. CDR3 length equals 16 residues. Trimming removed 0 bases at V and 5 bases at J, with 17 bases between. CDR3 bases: TGCGCCAGCAGCTTGGTCGGGGGGCGAGGTAATACTGAAGCTTTCTTT. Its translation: CASSLVGGRGNTEAFF.

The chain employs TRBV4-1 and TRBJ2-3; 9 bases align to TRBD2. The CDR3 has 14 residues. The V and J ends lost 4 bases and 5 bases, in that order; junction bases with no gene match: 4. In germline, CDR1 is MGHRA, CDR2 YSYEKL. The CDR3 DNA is TGCGCCAGCAGCCCGACTAGCGGAGGAGATACGCAGTATTTT. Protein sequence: CASSPTSGGDTQYF.

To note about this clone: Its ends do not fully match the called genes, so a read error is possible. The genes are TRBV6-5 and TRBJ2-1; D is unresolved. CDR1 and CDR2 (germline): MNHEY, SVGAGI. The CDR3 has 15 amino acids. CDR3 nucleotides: TGTGTCAGCAGTTATTTTGAGAGCTCCTACAATGAGCAGTTCTTC. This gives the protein CVSSYFESSYNEQFF.

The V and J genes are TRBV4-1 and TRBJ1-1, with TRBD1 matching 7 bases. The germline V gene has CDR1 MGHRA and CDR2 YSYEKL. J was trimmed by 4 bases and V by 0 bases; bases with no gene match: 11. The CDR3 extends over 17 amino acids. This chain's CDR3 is CASSQDSSLRGTTEAFF. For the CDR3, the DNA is TGCGCCAGCAGCCAAGATAGCAGTCTCAGGGGGACCACTGAAGCTTTCTTT.

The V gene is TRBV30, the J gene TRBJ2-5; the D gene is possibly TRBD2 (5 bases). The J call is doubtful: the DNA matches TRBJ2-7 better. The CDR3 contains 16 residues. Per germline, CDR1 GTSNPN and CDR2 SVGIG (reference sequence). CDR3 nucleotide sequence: TGTGCCTGGAGTTACTACCTCGGGAATACCTCCTACGAGCAGTACTTC. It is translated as CAWSYYLGNTSYEQYF.

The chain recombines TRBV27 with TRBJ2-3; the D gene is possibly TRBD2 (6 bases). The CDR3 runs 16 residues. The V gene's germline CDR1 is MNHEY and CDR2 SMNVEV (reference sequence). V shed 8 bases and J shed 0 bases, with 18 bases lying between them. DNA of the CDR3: TGTGCCAGCGAAGAGGCGGGACTTCTTAGCACAGATACGCAGTATTTT. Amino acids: CASEEAGLLSTDTQYF.

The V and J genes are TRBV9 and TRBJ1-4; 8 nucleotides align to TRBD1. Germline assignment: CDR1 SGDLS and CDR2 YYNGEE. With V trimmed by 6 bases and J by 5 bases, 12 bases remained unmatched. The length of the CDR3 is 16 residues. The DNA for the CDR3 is TGTGCCAGCAACGTGGGGACAGGCGCCTTCAATGAAAAACTGTTTTTT. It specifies CASNVGTGAFNEKLFF.

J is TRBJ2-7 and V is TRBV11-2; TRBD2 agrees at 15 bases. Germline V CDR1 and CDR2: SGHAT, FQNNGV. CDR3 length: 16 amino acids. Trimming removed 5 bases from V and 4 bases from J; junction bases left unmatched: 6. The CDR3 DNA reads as TGTGCCAGCAGCATCCGGACTAGCGGGAGGGTGTACGAGCAGTACTTC. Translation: CASSIRTSGRVYEQYF.

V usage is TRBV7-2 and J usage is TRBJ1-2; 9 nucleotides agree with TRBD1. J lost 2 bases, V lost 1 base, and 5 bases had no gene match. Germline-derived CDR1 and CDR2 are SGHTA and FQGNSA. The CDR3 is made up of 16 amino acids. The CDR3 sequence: CASSLVGTGNNYGYTF. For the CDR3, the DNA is TGTGCCAGCAGCTTAGTAGGGACAGGGAACAACTATGGCTACACCTTC.

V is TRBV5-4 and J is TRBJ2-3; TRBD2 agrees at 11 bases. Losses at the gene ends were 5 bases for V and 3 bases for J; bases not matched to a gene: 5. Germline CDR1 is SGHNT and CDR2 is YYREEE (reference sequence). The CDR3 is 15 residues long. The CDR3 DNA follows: TGTGCCAGCAGGATAGCGGGGGGGATGACAGATACGCAGTATTTT. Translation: CASRIAGGMTDTQYF.

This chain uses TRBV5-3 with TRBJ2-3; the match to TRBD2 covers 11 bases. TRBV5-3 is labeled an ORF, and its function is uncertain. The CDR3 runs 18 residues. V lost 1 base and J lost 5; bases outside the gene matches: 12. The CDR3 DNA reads TGTGCCAGAAGCTTGAAACAGATAGCGGGGGGGCGAGGAGATACGCAGTATTTT. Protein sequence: CARSLKQIAGGRGDTQYF.

The CDR3 DNA is TGTGCCAGCAGCTCCGGGACTGATGGGCTAAATGAGCAGTTCTTC. This codes for CASSSGTDGLNEQFF. The chain employs TRBV13 and TRBJ2-1; D perhaps matches TRBD2 (6 bases). V dropped 4 bases and J dropped 7 bases, with 17 bases sitting between them. Germline CDR1 PRHDT, CDR2 FYEKMQ (reference sequence). The CDR3 contains 15 residues.

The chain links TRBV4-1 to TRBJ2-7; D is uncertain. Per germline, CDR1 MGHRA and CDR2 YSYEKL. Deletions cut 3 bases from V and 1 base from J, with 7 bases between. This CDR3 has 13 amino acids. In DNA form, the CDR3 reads TGCGCCAGCAGCCATTTAGTTTCCTACGAGCAGTACTTC. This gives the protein CASSHLVSYEQYF.

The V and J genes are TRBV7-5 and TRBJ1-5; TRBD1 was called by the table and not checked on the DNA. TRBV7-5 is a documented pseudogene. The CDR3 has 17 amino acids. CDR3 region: CVRSLAGTGNSNQPQHF. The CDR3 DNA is TGTGTCAGAAGCTTAGCCGGGACAGGCAATAGCAATCAGCCCCAGCATTTT.

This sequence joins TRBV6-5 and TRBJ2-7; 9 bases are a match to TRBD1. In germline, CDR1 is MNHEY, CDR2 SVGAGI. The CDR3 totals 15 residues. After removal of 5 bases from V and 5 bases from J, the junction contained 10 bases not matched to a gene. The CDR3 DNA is TGTGCCAGCAGTCGGACAGGGGTCCTCTCGAACGAGCAGTACTTC. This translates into CASSRTGVLSNEQYF.

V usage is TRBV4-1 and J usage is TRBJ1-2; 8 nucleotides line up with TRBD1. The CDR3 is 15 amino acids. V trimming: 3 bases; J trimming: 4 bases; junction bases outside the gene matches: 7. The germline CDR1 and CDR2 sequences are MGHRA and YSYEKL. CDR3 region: CASSHARQGTYGYTF. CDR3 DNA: TGCGCCAGCAGCCACGCGCGACAGGGGACCTATGGCTACACCTTC.

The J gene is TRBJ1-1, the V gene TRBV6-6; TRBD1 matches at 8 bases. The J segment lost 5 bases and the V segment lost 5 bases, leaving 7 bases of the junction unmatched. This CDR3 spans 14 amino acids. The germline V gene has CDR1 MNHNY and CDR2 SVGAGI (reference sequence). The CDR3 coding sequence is TGTGCCAGCAGTAGTACAGGGGGATGGACTGAAGCTTTCTTT. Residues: CASSSTGGWTEAFF.

The CDR3 loop is CASSILAGGGHNEQFF. In nucleotides, the CDR3 is TGTGCCAGTAGTATCTTAGCGGGGGGGGGCCACAATGAGCAGTTCTTC. The chain carries TRBV19 and TRBJ2-1; the match to TRBD2 covers 11 bases. Germline values: CDR1 LNHDA, CDR2 SQIVND (reference sequence). The CDR3 loop spans 16 amino acids. With 3 bases clipped from V and 5 bases from J, the junction kept 6 bases outside the gene matches.

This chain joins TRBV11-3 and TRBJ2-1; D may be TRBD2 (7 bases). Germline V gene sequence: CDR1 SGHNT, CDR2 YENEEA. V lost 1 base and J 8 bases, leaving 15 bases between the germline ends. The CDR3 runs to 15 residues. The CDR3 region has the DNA TGTGCCAGCAGCTTAGGTCTCAGGGAGGGGGATGAGCAGTTCTTC. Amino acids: CASSLGLREGDEQFF.